This T cell receptor (beta chain) was observed in a study of cytomegalovirus exposure and HLA in healthy donors. Study conclusions and caveats: Sequencing likely generated an artifact that appeared as a cluster of highly shared sequence variants. The productive fraction for most TCR beta V segments was about 90% or about 30% in an earlier analysis. The authors later found HLA-associated TCR beta chains more clonally expanded than equally common others.

Amplification used 60 Vbeta primers and 13 Jbeta primers. Clones were sequenced by immunoSEQ multiplex PCR, and TCRdb holds only the in-frame ones, with some missing. The sample holds around 120,000 clones; less than 80% are singletons and the top ten take 3.8%. Germline V gene data show CDR1 as SNHLY and CDR2 as FYNNEI. CDR3 length: 14 residues. V lost 5 bases to trimming and J lost 7 bases; unmatched junction nucleotides: 4. Regarding this clone: The antigen remains undetermined.

The chain uses TRBV2 and TRBJ1-4; 10 bases align to TRBD1. The TCR comes from a man aged 30 to 45 in good health and CMV-seropositive. Sequenced: PBMCs. The CDR3 is CASSWDRGVEKLFF. The CDR3 DNA reads as TGTGCCAGCAGTTGGGACAGGGGAGTTGAAAAACTGTTTTTT.